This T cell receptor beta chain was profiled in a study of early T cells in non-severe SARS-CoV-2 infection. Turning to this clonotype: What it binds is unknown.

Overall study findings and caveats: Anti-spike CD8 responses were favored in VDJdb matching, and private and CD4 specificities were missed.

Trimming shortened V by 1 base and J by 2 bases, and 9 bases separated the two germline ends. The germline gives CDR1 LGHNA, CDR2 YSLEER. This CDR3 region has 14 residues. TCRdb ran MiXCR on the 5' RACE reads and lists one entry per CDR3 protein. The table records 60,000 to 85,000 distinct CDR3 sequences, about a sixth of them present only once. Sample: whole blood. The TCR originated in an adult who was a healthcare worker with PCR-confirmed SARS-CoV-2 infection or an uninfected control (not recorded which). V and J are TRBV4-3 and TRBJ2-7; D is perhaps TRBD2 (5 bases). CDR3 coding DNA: TGCGCCAGCAGCCAAGGTGAGAGGGCCTACGAGCAGTACTTC. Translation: CASSQGERAYEQYF.